These 19 T cell receptor beta chains originate from one sample sequenced in a study of technical replicates of blood from several donors (dated by TCRdb to 2017 to 2019). Receptor libraries were prepared by the immunoSEQ multiplex PCR assay. As stored in TCRdb, this immuneACCESS dataset retains in-frame rearrangements with V and J assigned. A fraction of the clones does not appear; measured against another copy, unresolved V genes explain less than half of the discrepancy, and the remainder lacks a known reason. This sample has 65,000 to 90,000 clones in its table, and 90% to 95% of those were observed once. Together, the top ten hold 0.25% to 0.3% of the sample. The source material was T cells isolated from PBMCs. Receptor source: a human donor in good health.

V is TRBV5-1 and J is TRBJ2-7; 7 bases fit TRBD2. The CDR3 spans 16 residues. Germline V gene sequence: CDR1 SGHRS, CDR2 YFSETQ. V gave up 3 bases and J gave up 2 bases; unmatched junction bases: 11. The CDR3 DNA sequence: TGCGCCAGCAGCTCGGACCCTAGCGGTCCCCCCTACGAGCAGTACTTC. Protein product: CASSSDPSGPPYEQYF. Combining the CDR3 with reference TRBV5-1 and TRBJ2-7 gives the whole variable domain KAGVTQTPRYLIKTRGQQVTLSCSPISGHRSVSWYQQTPGQGLQFLFEYFSETQRNKGNFPGRFSGRQFSNSRSEMNVSTLELGDSALYLCASSSDPSGPPYEQYFGPGTRLTVT.

The rearrangement uses TRBV29-1 and TRBJ1-2; TRBD1 is a possible D gene (6 bases). The CDR3 covers 13 residues. Germline assignment: CDR1 SQVTM and CDR2 ANQGSEA. V was cut by 6 bases and J by 5 bases, with 16 bases left in between. In DNA, the CDR3 is TGCAGCGTGAGGACAGTGACAGGTTATGGCTACACCTTC. Its protein is CSVRTVTGYGYTF.

V is TRBV7-8 and J is TRBJ1-3; the match to TRBD1 covers 8 bases. V trimming: 5 bases; J trimming: 5 bases; junction bases outside the gene matches: 11. This CDR3 is 16 amino acids long. Germline CDR1 is SGHVS and CDR2 is FQNEAQ. This chain's CDR3 is CASSTGTGGLRNTIYF. The CDR3 nucleotides read TGTGCCAGCAGCACCGGGACAGGAGGCTTGCGAAACACCATATATTTT.

This clone has only one observation. The rearrangement uses TRBV7-2 and TRBJ1-5; possible D gene TRBD1, 5 bases. CDR1 is SGHTA and CDR2 is FQGNSA in the germline V gene. The CDR3 is 16 residues long. The V and J ends lost 5 bases and 5 bases respectively, with 19 bases between them. The CDR3 sequence: CASSPGGSGVYQPQHF. The CDR3 bases are TGTGCCAGCAGCCCCGGCGGGTCGGGGGTTTATCAGCCCCAGCATTTT.

The chain uses TRBV27 and TRBJ2-7; perhaps TRBD2 as D (6 bases). The CDR3 covers 14 residues. Germline lookup yields CDR1 MNHEY and CDR2 SMNVEV (reference sequence). V was cut by 4 bases and J by 1 base, with 11 bases left in between. The CDR3 nucleotides are TGTGCCAGCAGTTCCGGGAGAGGGTCCTACGAGCAGTACTTC. It specifies CASSSGRGSYEQYF.

The chain combines TRBV6-6 with TRBJ2-5; D uncertain. V shed 5 bases and J shed 4 bases, with 11 bases lying between them. This CDR3 has 13 amino acids. The V gene's germline CDR1 is MNHNY and CDR2 SVGAGI (reference sequence). The CDR3 coding sequence is TGTGCCAGCAGTCCCTCGCCCGGAGAGACCCAGTACTTC. The encoded protein is CASSPSPGETQYF.

About this clone itself: The same CDR3 also results from other DNA sequences found in this sample. The chain recombines TRBV7-9 with TRBJ2-1, with 12 bases lining up with TRBD2. The CDR3 covers 15 residues. V gave up 5 bases and J gave up 7 bases; unmatched junction bases: 6. Germline V gene sequence: CDR1 SEHNR, CDR2 FQNEAQ (reference sequence). The CDR3 bases are TGTGCCAGCAGCCCCCGACTAGCGGGAGTTAATGAGCAGTTCTTC. This codes for CASSPRLAGVNEQFF.

V gene TRBV5-1 combines with J gene TRBJ2-7; 7 bases map to TRBD1. The V gene end was trimmed by 0 bases and the J gene end by 0 bases; junction bases not matched to a gene: 6. Germline CDR1 SGHRS, CDR2 YFSETQ. The CDR3 covers 16 residues. This chain's CDR3 is CASSLALTGSSYEQYF. In DNA form, the CDR3 reads TGCGCCAGCAGCTTGGCCCTGACAGGGAGCTCCTACGAGCAGTACTTC.

This CDR3 is CASSLAPGQGAGELFF. In nucleotides, the CDR3 is TGTGCCAGCAGCTTAGCCCCTGGACAGGGGGCCGGGGAGCTGTTTTTT. The chain employs TRBV11-2 and TRBJ2-2, with 10 bases lining up with TRBD1. The CDR3 has 16 residues. CDR1 is SGHAT, CDR2 FQNNGV, per germline. V lost 1 base, J lost 6 bases, and 5 bases stayed unmatched.

This rearrangement joins TRBV11-3 to TRBJ2-5; TRBD1 is a possible D gene (6 bases). Germline V gene lookup returns CDR1 SGHNT and CDR2 YENEEA. The CDR3 runs 15 residues. The germline V and J ends were trimmed by 1 base and 4 bases, with 13 bases remaining between them. DNA of the CDR3: TGTGCCAGCAGCTTAGGGATTAGCAGGGGAGAGACCCAGTACTTC. Translation: CASSLGISRGETQYF.

The chain couples TRBV6-1 to TRBJ1-1; a possible D gene is TRBD1 (5 bases). Per the germline V gene, CDR1 is MNHNS and CDR2 is SASEGT. Trimming stripped 1 base from V and 5 bases from J, with 14 bases between. The CDR3 has 15 amino acids. The CDR3 loop reads CASSEGGFGRTEAFF. The CDR3 DNA reads TGTGCCAGCAGTGAAGGGGGCTTTGGTAGGACTGAAGCTTTCTTT.

The rearrangement links TRBV28 to TRBJ2-5; 11 bases align to TRBD2. Germline V gives CDR1 MDHEN, CDR2 SYDVKM. With V trimmed by 6 bases and J by 0 bases, 21 bases remained unmatched. The CDR3 runs to 21 residues. The CDR3 sequence is CASRERTSGHTIRSDQETQYF. The DNA for the CDR3 is TGTGCCAGCAGAGAGCGGACTAGCGGGCATACCATCAGATCTGACCAAGAGACCCAGTACTTC.

The V gene is TRBV5-6, the J gene TRBJ2-1; 10 bases line up with TRBD1. Germline CDR1 is SGHDT and CDR2 is YYEEEE. This CDR3 spans 16 amino acids. V shed 2 bases and J 3 bases; nucleotides not matched to a gene: 5. CDR3 DNA: TGTGCCAGCAGCTTTGGGGACAGGGGCCTCTACAATGAGCAGTTCTTC. As protein: CASSFGDRGLYNEQFF.

Turning to this clone: The sample carries other DNA sequences with the same CDR3. The chain employs TRBV5-1 and TRBJ2-3; possibly TRBD1 for D (5 bases). Trimming took off 0 bases at V and 3 bases at J, with 8 bases between the two ends. There are 14 residues in the CDR3. CDR1 and CDR2 from the germline V gene are SGHRS and YFSETQ. CDR3 nucleotide sequence: TGCGCCAGCAGCTTGGGAAGGGGTACAGATACGCAGTATTTT. Translated: CASSLGRGTDTQYF.

The V and J genes are TRBV11-3 and TRBJ2-3; D possibly corresponds to TRBD2 (6 bases). This CDR3 region has 17 residues. V gave up 4 bases and J gave up 0 bases, with 17 bases separating them. Looked up from germline, CDR1 is SGHNT and CDR2 is YENEEA. CDR3 amino acids: CASSSTPGTSSTDTQYF. CDR3 coding DNA: TGTGCCAGCAGCTCAACGCCCGGGACTTCCAGCACAGATACGCAGTATTTT. Using reference TRBV11-3 and TRBJ2-3 for the parts outside the CDR3, the full variable domain is EAGVVQSPRYKIIEKKQPVAFWCNPISGHNTLYWYLQNLGQGPELLIRYENEEAVDDSQLPKDRFSAERLKGVDSTLKIQPAELGDSAVYLCASSSTPGTSSTDTQYFGPGTRLTVL.

This chain joins TRBV7-2 and TRBJ2-7; possible D gene TRBD2, 6 bases. CDR1 is SGHTA, CDR2 FQGNSA, per germline. The ends were cut back, 1 base at V and 1 base at J, with 8 bases in the middle. This CDR3 is 14 amino acids long. CDR3 in amino acids: CASSLEEGSYEQYF. CDR3 in DNA: TGTGCCAGCAGCTTAGAGGAGGGTTCCTACGAGCAGTACTTC. Drawing the rest from reference TRBV7-2 and TRBJ2-7, the complete variable domain is GAGVSQSPSNKVTEKGKDVELRCDPISGHTALYWYRQSLGQGLEFLIYFQGNSAPDKSGLPSDRFSAERTGGSVSTLTIQRTQQEDSAVYLCASSLEEGSYEQYFGPGTRLTVT.

The V gene is TRBV5-1, the J gene TRBJ2-1; 9 nucleotides match TRBD1. V was pared by 3 bases and J by 7 bases, with 23 bases of the junction left unmatched. Germline values: CDR1 SGHRS, CDR2 YFSETQ. This CDR3 region has 20 residues. This CDR3 is CASSSRDRVVIFGGGNEQFF. The CDR3 nucleotides are TGCGCCAGCAGCTCAAGGGACAGGGTTGTTATTTTTGGCGGAGGGAATGAGCAGTTCTTC.

The chain joins TRBV6-5 to TRBJ1-1; D remains unclear. CDR1 MNHEY and CDR2 SVGAGI come from the germline V gene. V lost 0 bases to trimming and J lost 0 bases, with 8 bases between them. The CDR3 consists of 15 residues. CDR3: CASSYSPNMNTEAFF. The CDR3, as DNA: TGTGCCAGCAGTTACTCGCCAAACATGAACACTGAAGCTTTCTTT.

CDR3 DNA sequence: TGTGCCAGCAGTCCCCTTGCCCGAGCGGGAGATAGCAGTGAGCAGTTCTTC. This gives the protein CASSPLARAGDSSEQFF. The chain employs TRBV28 and TRBJ2-1; 8 bases fit TRBD2. With V trimmed by 5 bases and J by 9 bases, 18 bases remained unmatched. The CDR3 totals 17 residues. Germline V CDR1 and CDR2: MDHEN, SYDVKM.